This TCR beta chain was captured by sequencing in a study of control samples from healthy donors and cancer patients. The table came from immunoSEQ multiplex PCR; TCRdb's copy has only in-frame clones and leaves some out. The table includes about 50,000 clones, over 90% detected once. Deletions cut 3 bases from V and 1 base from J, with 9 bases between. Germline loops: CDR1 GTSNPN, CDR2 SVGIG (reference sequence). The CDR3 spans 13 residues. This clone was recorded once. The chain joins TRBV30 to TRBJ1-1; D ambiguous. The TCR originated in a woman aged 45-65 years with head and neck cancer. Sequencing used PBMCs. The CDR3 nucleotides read TGTGCCTGGAGGGAATTCGCGAACACTGAAGCTTTCTTT. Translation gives CAWREFANTEAFF.